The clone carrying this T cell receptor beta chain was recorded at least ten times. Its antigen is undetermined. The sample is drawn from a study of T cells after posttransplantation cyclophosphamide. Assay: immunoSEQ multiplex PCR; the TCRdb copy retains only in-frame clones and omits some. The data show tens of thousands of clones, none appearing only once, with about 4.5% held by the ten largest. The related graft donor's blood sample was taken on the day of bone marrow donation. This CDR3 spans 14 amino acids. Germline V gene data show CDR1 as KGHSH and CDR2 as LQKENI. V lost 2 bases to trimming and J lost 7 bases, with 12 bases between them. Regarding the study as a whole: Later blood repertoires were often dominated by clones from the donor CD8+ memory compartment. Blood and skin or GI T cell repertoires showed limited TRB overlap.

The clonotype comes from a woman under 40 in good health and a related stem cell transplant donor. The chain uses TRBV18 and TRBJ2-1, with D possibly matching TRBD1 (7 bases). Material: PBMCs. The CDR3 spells CASSPFQGGNEQFF. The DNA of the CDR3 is TGTGCCAGCTCACCATTCCAGGGGGGAAATGAGCAGTTCTTC. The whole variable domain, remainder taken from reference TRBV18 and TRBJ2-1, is NAGVMQNPRHLVRRRGQEARLRCSPMKGHSHVYWYRQLPEEGLKFMVYLQKENIIDESGMPKERFSAEFPKEGPSILRIQQVVRGDSAAYFCASSPFQGGNEQFFGPGTRLTVL.